The 20 T cell receptor beta chains reported below all come from one sample, sequenced in a study of T cell responses to AZD1222 COVID-19 vaccine. Some clones are missing from TCRdb's copy, which holds only in-frame ones; the method was immunoSEQ multiplex PCR. This table has about 120,000 clones, roughly 89% appearing once. The sample was peripheral blood, taken on day 0 of AZD1222 vaccination. These receptors originate from an adult in good health.

The chain couples TRBV7-9 to TRBJ1-1, with D possibly being TRBD1 (5 bases). The germline gives CDR1 SEHNR, CDR2 FQNEAQ (reference sequence). V gave up 4 bases and J gave up 1 base, with 16 bases separating them. The CDR3 extends over 16 amino acids. In nucleotides, the CDR3 is TGTGCCAGCAGCTCAAAAAGGGGCGGACCGAACACTGAAGCTTTCTTT. Its protein is CASSSKRGGPNTEAFF.

The gene calls are TRBV30 and TRBJ2-3, with a possible D match to TRBD1 (5 bases). This CDR3 is built from 14 residues. The V gene's germline CDR1 is GTSNPN and CDR2 SVGIG (reference sequence). V lost 0 bases, J lost 5 bases, and 12 bases lay in between. The CDR3 here is CAWSVGRVGDTQYF. For the CDR3, the DNA is TGTGCCTGGAGTGTCGGCAGGGTCGGAGATACGCAGTATTTT.

The rearrangement uses TRBV27 and TRBJ1-1; no reliable D call. This CDR3 comprises 14 residues. Germline CDR1 reads MNHEY; CDR2 reads SMNVEV (reference sequence). The V end lost 0 bases, the J end lost 3 bases, and 8 bases lay between the germline ends. CDR3 DNA: TGTGCCAGCAGTTTATCACGGGCCCACACTGAAGCTTTCTTT. As protein: CASSLSRAHTEAFF.

The chain has TRBV3-1 (or the pseudogene TRBV3-2) and TRBJ1-2, with 8 bases aligning to TRBD1. Germline V gives CDR1 LGHDT, CDR2 YNNKEL (reference sequence). CDR3 length: 15 residues. V was pared by 3 bases and J by 5 bases, with 8 bases of the junction left unmatched. CDR3 loop: CASSHPGQGRYGYTF. CDR3 in DNA: TGTGCCAGCAGCCACCCCGGACAGGGTAGATATGGCTACACCTTC.

On this clone: Additional DNA sequences in this sample encode the identical CDR3. The chain recombines TRBV18 with TRBJ2-5; no firm D call. In germline, CDR1 is KGHSH, CDR2 LQKENI. V shed 3 bases and J shed 2 bases, with 4 bases lying between them. This CDR3 has 12 amino acids. This chain's CDR3 is CASSPSQETQYF. CDR3 sequence (DNA): TGTGCCAGCTCACCCTCGCAAGAGACCCAGTACTTC. The full variable domain, in which reference TRBV18 and TRBJ2-5 provide the parts outside the CDR3, is NAGVMQNPRHLVRRRGQEARLRCSPMKGHSHVYWYRQLPEEGLKFMVYLQKENIIDESGMPKERFSAEFPKEGPSILRIQQVVRGDSAAYFCASSPSQETQYFGPGTRLLVL.

In DNA form, the CDR3 reads TGTGCCTGGAGCCCAGGCCCTCCAGATTACTATGGCTACACCTTC. This sequence encodes CAWSPGPPDYYGYTF. The rearrangement joins TRBV30 to TRBJ1-2; D is unclear. The germline V gene has CDR1 GTSNPN and CDR2 SVGIG (reference sequence). The V and J ends lost 3 bases and 3 bases respectively, with 17 bases between them. The CDR3 runs 15 residues. Full variable domain (remainder filled in from reference TRBV30 and TRBJ1-2): SQTIHQWPATLVQPVGSPLSLECTVEGTSNPNLYWYRQAAGRGLQLLFYSVGIGQISSEVPQNLSASRPQDRQFILSSKKLLLSDSGFYLCAWSPGPPDYYGYTFGSGTRLTVV.

The chain couples TRBV29-1 to TRBJ1-5, with D possibly TRBD1 on 5 matching bases. CDR3 length: 13 amino acids. V lost 4 bases and J lost 3, with 10 bases in between. Per the germline V gene, CDR1 is SQVTM and CDR2 is ANQGSEA. The CDR3 reads CSVGWGINQPQHF. In DNA, the CDR3 is TGCAGCGTTGGTTGGGGGATCAATCAGCCCCAGCATTTT.

This sequence joins TRBV7-2 and TRBJ1-3, with a tentative D call TRBD1 (6 bases). The CDR3 runs 16 residues. The germline CDR1 and CDR2 sequences are SGHTA and FQGNSA. With 2 bases removed from V and 3 bases from J, the gap between germline ends came to 14 bases. CDR3 in amino acids: CASSLFGGDIGNTIYF. In DNA, the CDR3 is TGTGCCAGCAGCTTATTTGGGGGGGACATTGGAAACACCATATATTTT.

The rearrangement uses TRBV19 and TRBJ2-1; TRBD2 matches at 9 bases. V lost 0 bases, J lost 7 bases, and 10 bases stayed unmatched. Germline V gene data show CDR1 as LNHDA and CDR2 as SQIVND (reference sequence). The CDR3 is 17 amino acids. CDR3 amino acids: CASSIDRGGGALNEQFF. The CDR3 DNA sequence: TGTGCCAGTAGTATAGATCGGGGCGGGGGGGCCTTGAATGAGCAGTTCTTC.

This chain uses TRBV28 with TRBJ1-2, with 9 bases identical to TRBD1. V was clipped by 6 bases and J by 6 bases; unmatched bases: 5. CDR1 and CDR2 (germline): MDHEN, SYDVKM. This CDR3 comprises 13 residues. This chain's CDR3 is CASRTGGVDGYTF. The CDR3 bases are TGTGCCAGCAGAACAGGGGGCGTGGATGGCTACACCTTC.

The chain uses TRBV2 and TRBJ1-2; D unresolved. V lost 5 bases and J 2 bases, leaving 9 bases between the germline ends. From germline, CDR1 is SNHLY and CDR2 FYNNEI. The CDR3 runs 13 residues. CDR3 nucleotides: TGTGCCAGCAGTCTGGAAATCAACTATGGCTACACCTTC. This translates into CASSLEINYGYTF.

The rearrangement uses TRBV7-8 and TRBJ1-6, with D unclear. The CDR3 is 16 residues long. The V gene lost 2 bases and the J gene lost 0 bases, with 8 bases spanning the gap. From germline, CDR1 is SGHVS and CDR2 FQNEAQ. DNA of the CDR3: TGTGCCAGCAGCTTAAACCCGAGCTCCTATAATTCACCCCTCCACTTT. Its protein product is CASSLNPSSYNSPLHF.

V and J are TRBV19 and TRBJ1-1, with 7 bases identical to TRBD1. Germline V lookup: CDR1 LNHDA, CDR2 SQIVND (reference sequence). There are 14 residues in the CDR3. The trim removed 7 bases at V and 1 base at J, leaving 6 bases unmatched. In DNA, the CDR3 is TGTGCCAGTAATACCCAGGGGGAGAACACTGAAGCTTTCTTT. Residues: CASNTQGENTEAFF. The whole variable domain, remainder taken from reference TRBV19 and TRBJ1-1, is DGGITQSPKYLFRKEGQNVTLSCEQNLNHDAMYWYRQDPGQGLRLIYYSQIVNDFQKGDIAEGYSVSREKKESFPLTVTSAQKNPTAFYLCASNTQGENTEAFFGQGTRLTVV.

The rearrangement links TRBV7-9 to TRBJ1-1; TRBD1 might be the D (5 bases). Trimming shortened V by 7 bases and J by 1 base, and 13 bases separated the two germline ends. The CDR3 spans 14 residues. Germline CDR1 SEHNR, CDR2 FQNEAQ (reference sequence). Here the CDR3 DNA reads TGTGCCAGCACCTCGCGCACAGGGAACACTGAAGCTTTCTTT. Protein: CASTSRTGNTEAFF.

The genes are TRBV6-5 and TRBJ1-5, with D perhaps matching TRBD1 (5 bases). The germline CDR1 and CDR2 sequences are MNHEY and SVGAGI. The CDR3 sequence is 14 residues long. V was trimmed by 6 bases and J by 11 bases, leaving 20 bases between them. This chain's CDR3 is CASSEEDILRSQHF. The CDR3 nucleotides are TGTGCCAGCAGCGAGGAGGACATACTCCGATCCCAGCATTTT.

V gene TRBV27 combines with J gene TRBJ1-2; 11 nucleotides line up with TRBD1. Losses at the gene ends were 6 bases for V and 6 bases for J; bases not matched to a gene: 3. The CDR3 runs 13 residues. Germline-derived CDR1 and CDR2 are MNHEY and SMNVEV (reference sequence). The CDR3 sequence is CASRRTGGDGYTF. Written as DNA, the CDR3 is TGTGCCAGCAGAAGGACAGGGGGCGATGGCTACACCTTC.

The chain links TRBV27 to TRBJ1-5; D call uncertain. Germline lookup yields CDR1 MNHEY and CDR2 SMNVEV (reference sequence). The V end lost 2 bases, the J end lost 4 bases, and 6 bases lay between the germline ends. There are 13 residues in the CDR3. The CDR3 region is CASSLAYNQPQHF. For the CDR3, the DNA is TGTGCCAGCAGTTTAGCATATAATCAGCCCCAGCATTTT.

This sequence joins TRBV7-3 and TRBJ1-6; 7 nucleotides align to TRBD1. This CDR3 comprises 14 residues. Germline V CDR1 and CDR2: SGHTA, FQGTGA. With V trimmed by 5 bases and J by 4 bases, 2 bases remained unmatched. The CDR3 nucleotides are TGTGCCAGCAGCACGGGACAGTATAATTCACCCCTCCACTTT. Amino acid sequence: CASSTGQYNSPLHF.

The V and J genes are TRBV27 and TRBJ1-2, with unresolved D. Deletions cut 8 bases from V and 5 bases from J, with 9 bases between. There are 11 residues in the CDR3. Germline V gives CDR1 MNHEY, CDR2 SMNVEV (reference sequence). CDR3: CASSPGYGYTF. DNA for the CDR3: TGTGCCAGCTCTCCAGGATATGGCTACACCTTC.

This clone was counted once. The genes are TRBV7-3 and TRBJ2-3, with 8 bases fitting TRBD2. V gave up 5 bases and J gave up 5 bases; unmatched junction bases: 6. Per the germline V gene, CDR1 is SGHTA and CDR2 is FQGTGA. The CDR3 spans 14 residues. The CDR3 DNA reads TGTGCCAGCAGCCCGGCGGGGGGTGGAGATACGCAGTATTTT. This sequence encodes CASSPAGGGDTQYF.